This note documents a single T cell receptor (beta chain) sequence. Its cognate antigen is unknown. Looked up from germline, CDR1 is MNHNY and CDR2 is SVGAGI (reference sequence). Deletions cut 5 bases from V and 1 base from J, with 15 bases between. This CDR3 spans 16 amino acids. The entry originates in a study of T cell repertoires in cytomegalovirus infection. Turning to the study itself: Recently identified HLA-C-restricted CMV epitopes were used, and well-studied HLA-B-restricted CMV epitopes were used as well. A matching HLA type, together with CMV infection, was signaled by public TCR beta signatures.

General study points: Clonotype analysis showed dominance of the ex vivo response by HLA-C-restricted CMV-specific TCR beta clonotypes. Individuals carrying CMV plus the relevant HLA were identified by cumulative frequency of public TCR beta families.

One entry per CDR3 protein results from TCRdb running MiXCR on the reads. The profile shows roughly 920,000 distinct CDR3 sequences, roughly a third of them singletons. V usage is TRBV6-6 and J usage is TRBJ2-1; a weak D match, TRBD1 (6 bases). This receptor was identified in a human donor in good health (CMV status not recorded). Some clones in this sample may be carry-over from other donors' samples. Specimen: cultured CD8+ T cells from PBMCs, collected from culture after CMV antigen stimulation. CDR3 sequence: CASSGLGTQSYNEQFF. DNA for the CDR3: TGTGCCAGCAGTGGGCTGGGGACACAATCCTACAATGAGCAGTTCTTC.